The entry below gives a single TCR beta chain sequence along with its context. It lacks a known antigen. Nothing much larger sits one base from this clone, and base qualities are not available. Collaborating institutions collected whole blood in K2EDTA tubes following their own protocols. For TCRbeta analysis, collaborators shipped samples in one of three forms: frozen whole blood, isolated PBMCs, or DNA extracted from either of those sample types. The CDR3 covers 13 residues, taking in both the cysteine and the phenylalanine. The retained sequence is limited to the CDR3, 39 bases, with the frame set at the first base. Taken from the germline V gene (reference sequence), the CDR1 and CDR2 loops are LGHDT and YNNKEL. Trimming takes 4 bases from V and 0 bases from J, and the germline ends sit 6 bases apart. TCRbeta CDR3 regions were amplified from genomic DNA by means of the immunoSEQ Assay, a bias-controlled multiplex PCR. The original methods were these. Nucleated cell counts per sample were estimated from amplification of reference gene primers within the assay. To quantify the absolute abundance of each unique TCRbeta CDR3 rearrangement, sequence reads were collapsed and filtered. Productive Simpson clonality was computed per sample as the square root of Simpson's diversity index over productive rearrangements. The clones in this table, taken by TCRdb from immuneACCESS, are in-frame only. Not every clone is retained; where verified, under half of the shortfall comes from an unresolved V gene, and the cause of the rest is unknown. The V and J calls and clone size were taken over from that table, and D and trimming were inferred from the DNA. Recorded for this sample are approximately 450,000 clones; around 89% of them occurred a single time. The ten largest clonotypes hold about 4.5% of the sample.

This specimen comes from a study of blood T cell repertoires in COVID-19 (dated by TCRdb to about 2020). Context from the whole study: Samples from collaborators originated in the United States, Italy and Spain and spanned both the acute and convalescent phases of COVID-19. The prospective study material was composed of cDNA or gDNA derived from T cells, B-cell-depleted T cells, or PBMCs. Deeply sampled blood TCRbeta repertoires from subjects exposed to, actively infected with, or recovered from COVID-19 were included in the dataset. The repertoires were released in a freely available public database meant as a resource for research on the immune response to SARS-CoV-2. The samples were drawn from two sources: the first 160 participants of the ongoing ImmuneRACE study, and 1,200 or so subjects contributed by 6 global collaborators. A de-identified subject ID, COVID-19 status, age in years and sex were almost always included in the sample metadata. Where available, HLA class I and class II types were taken from metadata supplied by the sample provider and were not determined by assay-based typing. The investigation overall reported the following: Clinical and demographic metadata were provided uncurated, with the amount varying by source and participant.

The origin of this receptor is a woman in her twenties or thirties with acute or convalescent COVID-19. Input material: peripheral blood. The chain couples TRBV3-1 (or the pseudogene TRBV3-2) to TRBJ2-5; a confident D gene designation cannot be given. In nucleotide form, the sequence is TGTGCCAGCAGCCGGTCTAACCAAGAGACCCAGTACTTC. The resulting protein is CASSRSNQETQYF.